The 17 T cell receptor beta chains listed next were all sequenced from one sample in a study of CD8+CD57+ T cells in acquired aplastic anemia. Genomic DNA served as template for TCR beta VDJ and CDR3 profiling. TCRdb re-analysed the reads in MiXCR, keeping a single row per CDR3 protein. The table includes more than 200,000 distinct CDR3 sequences, about half detected once. Individuals selected for sequencing had exhibited CD8+CD57+ cell expansion on flow cytometry. The sequencing input was sorted CD4+, CD8+, or CD8+CD57+ T cells (not recorded which) from PBMCs. Every receptor here comes from a human donor with aplastic anemia.

The V gene is TRBV3-1, the J gene TRBJ2-3, with D possibly TRBD2 on 6 matching bases. Germline CDR1 is LGHDT and CDR2 is YNNKEL (reference sequence). Trimming removed 3 bases from V and 0 bases from J, with 16 bases in between. The CDR3 totals 17 residues. Here the CDR3 reads CASSHSVGRSSTDTQYF. The CDR3 nucleotides are TGTGCCAGCAGCCATTCCGTAGGGAGGTCTAGCACAGATACGCAGTATTTT.

This clonotype has more than one count but fewer than ten. J is TRBJ1-2 and V is TRBV5-6, with D hard to call. V was pared by 6 bases and J by 3 bases, with 21 bases between. This CDR3 comprises 16 residues. CDR1 and CDR2 (germline): SGHDT, YYEEEE. The CDR3 DNA reads TGTGCCAGCAACTCCCCCCCCCGGACGGGAGACTATGGCTACACCTTC. It encodes CASNSPPRTGDYGYTF.

V and J are TRBV28 and TRBJ1-5, with 9 bases aligning to TRBD1. Germline trimming cut 5 bases from V and 1 base from J; bases unmatched to any gene: 9. The germline V gene has CDR1 MDHEN and CDR2 SYDVKM. The CDR3 runs 17 residues. The CDR3: CASSGTGLRVSNQPQHF. CDR3 DNA: TGTGCCAGCAGTGGGACAGGGCTGCGGGTGAGCAATCAGCCCCAGCATTTT. The full variable domain, in which reference TRBV28 and TRBJ1-5 provide the parts outside the CDR3, is DVKVTQSSRYLVKRTGEKVFLECVQDMDHENMFWYRQDPGLGLRLIYFSYDVKMKEKGDIPEGYSVSREKKERFSLILESASTNQTSMYLCASSGTGLRVSNQPQHFGDGTRLSIL.

The chain has TRBV2 and TRBJ2-5, with TRBD1 as a possible D gene (6 bases). Germline V gene data show CDR1 as SNHLY and CDR2 as FYNNEI. With 3 bases removed from V and 1 base from J, the gap between germline ends came to 9 bases. The CDR3 is 14 amino acids. The CDR3 spells CASSEGHSQETQYF. The CDR3 DNA sequence: TGTGCCAGCAGTGAGGGACATTCCCAAGAGACCCAGTACTTC.

CDR3 in DNA: TGCGCCAGCAGCTTCGACGGATTCTCCTACGAGCAGTACTTC. It encodes CASSFDGFSYEQYF. The chain uses TRBV5-1 and TRBJ2-7; D remains ambiguous. V shed 2 bases and J shed 0 bases, with 9 bases lying between them. This CDR3 comprises 14 residues. Germline assignment: CDR1 SGHRS and CDR2 YFSETQ.

The chain joins TRBV2 to TRBJ1-2; TRBD1 might be the D (6 bases). Per germline, CDR1 SNHLY and CDR2 FYNNEI. V lost 5 bases and J lost 6, with 22 bases in between. CDR3 length equals 16 residues. The CDR3 reads CASSSKDSNNLNGYTF. CDR3 DNA: TGTGCCAGCAGTTCAAAGGACAGTAACAACCTCAATGGCTACACCTTC.

This clonotype was recorded at least ten times. The chain joins TRBV7-6 to TRBJ2-5; 11 bases match TRBD2. Trimming at V came to 5 bases and at J to 1 base, leaving 3 bases not matched to a gene. CDR1 is SGHVS, CDR2 FNYEAQ, per germline. The CDR3 length is 15 residues. The CDR3 nucleotides read TGTGCCAGCAGCCGTAGCGGGGGGGTCCAAGAGACCCAGTACTTC. As protein: CASSRSGGVQETQYF.

The chain recombines TRBV2 with TRBJ2-2; 7 bases map to TRBD1. The CDR3 consists of 14 residues. In germline, CDR1 is SNHLY, CDR2 FYNNEI. The junction had 7 bases not matched to a gene; V was cut back by 5 bases and J by 7 bases. This CDR3 reads CASSNRGHSGELFF. DNA for the CDR3: TGTGCCAGCAGTAACAGGGGCCATAGCGGGGAGCTGTTTTTT.

As regards this clonotype: The junction and the germline gene differ at one end; a read error may be behind it. The chain combines TRBV6-1 with TRBJ1-2, with a weak D call TRBD1 (6 bases). The CDR3 consists of 14 residues. CDR1 and CDR2 (germline): MNHNS, SASEGT. CDR3 sequence (DNA): TGTGCCGGCAGTGAAACAGGGCGTAACTATGGCTACACCTTC. Protein product: CAGSETGRNYGYTF.

The chain joins TRBV7-9 to TRBJ1-3, with TRBD1 as a possible D gene (6 bases). This CDR3 comprises 18 residues. CDR1 and CDR2 from the germline V gene are SEHNR and FQNEAQ (reference sequence). V lost 6 bases and J 1 base, leaving 22 bases between the germline ends. CDR3 DNA sequence: TGTGCCAGCAGGTATCTGACAGGACAGTCTGGATCTGGAAACACCATATATTTT. Protein product: CASRYLTGQSGSGNTIYF.

The rearrangement uses TRBV29-1 and TRBJ1-3, with D possibly being TRBD1 (5 bases). The CDR3 sequence is 12 residues long. Germline CDR1 and CDR2: SQVTM and ANQGSEA. V dropped 8 bases and J dropped 7 bases, with 15 bases sitting between them. The chain's CDR3 is CSSGGVGNTIYF. As DNA, the CDR3 is TGCAGCTCTGGAGGGGTCGGCAACACCATATATTTT.

As to this clonotype: One end of the junction varies from germline; a read error may be responsible. The genes are TRBV20-1 and TRBJ2-7; TRBD2 might be the D (5 bases). The CDR3 loop spans 13 amino acids. Germline V gene data show CDR1 as DFQATT and CDR2 as SNEGSKA (reference sequence). The CDR3 DNA reads as TGCAGTGCGAGAGACTCGGGGTTAGACGAGCAGTACTTC. Its translation is CSARDSGLDEQYF.

This clonotype was recorded a few times. V and J are TRBV15 and TRBJ2-5, with D uncertain. The V gene lost 3 bases and the J gene lost 3 bases, with 8 bases spanning the gap. This CDR3 region has 13 residues. Germline CDR1 reads LNHNV; CDR2 reads YYDKDF (reference sequence). The CDR3 protein is CATSRGYKETQYF. The CDR3 DNA sequence: TGTGCCACCAGCAGGGGGTACAAAGAGACCCAGTACTTC.

On this clonotype itself: At one end, the junction sequence differs from germline, possibly due to a read error. The chain carries TRBV6-1 and TRBJ1-3, with unresolved D. Germline assignment: CDR1 MNHNS and CDR2 SASEGT. This CDR3 has 15 residues. CDR3 sequence: CTSSSLSRSGNTIYF. CDR3 bases: TGTACCAGCAGTTCTCTAAGCCGCTCTGGAAACACCATATATTTT.

This clonotype was recorded many times. The chain joins TRBV16 to TRBJ2-5; a possible D gene is TRBD2 (5 bases). The germline V gene encodes CDR1 KGHSY and CDR2 FQNENV. V lost 2 bases, J lost 2 bases, and 6 bases lay in between. The CDR3 is made up of 13 amino acids. CDR3 amino acids: CASSQRLQETQYF. The DNA for the CDR3 is TGTGCCAGCAGCCAAAGACTACAAGAGACCCAGTACTTC. The variable domain in full, with the rest retrieved from reference TRBV16 and TRBJ2-5, is GEEVAQTPKHLVRGEGQKAKLYCAPIKGHSYVFWYQQVLKNEFKFLISFQNENVFDETGMPKERFSAKCLPNSPCSLEIQATKLEDSAVYFCASSQRLQETQYFGPGTRLLVL.

The rearrangement uses TRBV15 and TRBJ1-5; no reliable D call. CDR1 is LNHNV, CDR2 YYDKDF, per germline (reference sequence). V gave up 0 bases and J gave up 7 bases, with 10 bases separating them. CDR3 size: 14 residues. The chain's CDR3 is CATSRDQTVQPQHF. The CDR3 bases are TGTGCCACCAGCAGAGATCAAACGGTCCAGCCCCAGCATTTT.

The chain uses TRBV5-1 and TRBJ1-4, with 8 nucleotides matching TRBD1. Looked up from germline, CDR1 is SGHRS and CDR2 is YFSETQ. J gave up 3 bases and V 2 bases, and 15 bases lay outside the gene matches. The CDR3 is 19 amino acids. The CDR3 bases are TGCGCCAGCAGCTTCGCGGCAGTAACAGGGGGAGTAGCTAATGAAAAACTGTTTTTT. Translating it yields CASSFAAVTGGVANEKLFF.